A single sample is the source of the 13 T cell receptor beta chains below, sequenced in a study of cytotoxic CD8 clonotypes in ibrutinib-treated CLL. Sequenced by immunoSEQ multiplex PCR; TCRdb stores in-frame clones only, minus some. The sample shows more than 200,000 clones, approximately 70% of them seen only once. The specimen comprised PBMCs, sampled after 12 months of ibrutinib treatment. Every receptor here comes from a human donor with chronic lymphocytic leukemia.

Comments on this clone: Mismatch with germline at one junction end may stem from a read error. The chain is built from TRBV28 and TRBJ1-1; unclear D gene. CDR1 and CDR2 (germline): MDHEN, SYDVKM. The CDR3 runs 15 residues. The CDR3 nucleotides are TGTGCTAGCAGGTCGGAAGGTGGGGTGGTCACTGAAGCTTTCTTT. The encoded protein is CASRSEGGVVTEAFF.

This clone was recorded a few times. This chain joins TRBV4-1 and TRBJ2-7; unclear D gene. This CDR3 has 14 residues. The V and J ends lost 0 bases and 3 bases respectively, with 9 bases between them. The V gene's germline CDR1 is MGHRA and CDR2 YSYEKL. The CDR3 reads CASSQDRIFYEQYF. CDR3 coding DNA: TGCGCCAGCAGCCAAGATCGCATCTTCTACGAGCAGTACTTC.

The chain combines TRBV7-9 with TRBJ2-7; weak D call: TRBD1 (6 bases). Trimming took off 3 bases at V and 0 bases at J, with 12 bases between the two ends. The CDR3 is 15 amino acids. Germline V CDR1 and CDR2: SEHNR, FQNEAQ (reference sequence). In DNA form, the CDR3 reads TGTGCCAGCAGCTTGGGGGACACTGGCTCCTACGAGCAGTACTTC. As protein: CASSLGDTGSYEQYF.

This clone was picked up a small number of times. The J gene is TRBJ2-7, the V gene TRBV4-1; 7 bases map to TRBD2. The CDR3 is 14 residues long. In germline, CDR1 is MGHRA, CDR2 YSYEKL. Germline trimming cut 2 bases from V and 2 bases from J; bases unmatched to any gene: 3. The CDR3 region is CASSQPGLTYEQYF. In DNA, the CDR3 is TGCGCCAGCAGCCAACCGGGACTAACCTACGAGCAGTACTTC.

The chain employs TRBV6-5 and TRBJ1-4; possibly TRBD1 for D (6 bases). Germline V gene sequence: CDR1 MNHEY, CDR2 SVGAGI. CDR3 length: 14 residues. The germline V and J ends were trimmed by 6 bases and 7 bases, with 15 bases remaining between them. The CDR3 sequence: CASRPQGRGEKLFF. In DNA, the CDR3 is TGTGCCAGCAGGCCACAGGGTAGGGGTGAAAAACTGTTTTTT.

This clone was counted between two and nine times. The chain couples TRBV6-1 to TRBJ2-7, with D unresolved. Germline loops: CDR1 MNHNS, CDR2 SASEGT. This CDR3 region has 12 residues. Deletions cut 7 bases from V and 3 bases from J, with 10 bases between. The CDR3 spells CASTNSYYEQYF. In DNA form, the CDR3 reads TGTGCCAGCACTAACAGTTACTACGAGCAGTACTTC.

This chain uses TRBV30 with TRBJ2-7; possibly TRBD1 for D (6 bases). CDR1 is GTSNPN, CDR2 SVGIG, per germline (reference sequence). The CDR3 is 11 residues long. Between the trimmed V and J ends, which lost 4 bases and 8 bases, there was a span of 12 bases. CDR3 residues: CAWMGQGKQYF. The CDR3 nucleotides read TGTGCCTGGATGGGCCAGGGGAAGCAGTACTTC.

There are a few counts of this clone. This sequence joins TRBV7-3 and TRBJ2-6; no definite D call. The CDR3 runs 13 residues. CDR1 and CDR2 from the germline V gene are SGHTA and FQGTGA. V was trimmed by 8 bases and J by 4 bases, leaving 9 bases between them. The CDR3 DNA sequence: TGTGCCAGCTCGTACTCCGGGGCCAACGTCCTGACTTTC. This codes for CASSYSGANVLTF.

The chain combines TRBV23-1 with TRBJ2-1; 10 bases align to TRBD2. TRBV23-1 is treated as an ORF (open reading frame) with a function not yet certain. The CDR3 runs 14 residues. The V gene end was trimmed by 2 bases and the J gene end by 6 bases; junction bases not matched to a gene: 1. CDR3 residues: CASSQPSGSNEQFF. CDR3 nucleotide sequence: TGCGCCAGCAGTCAACCTAGCGGGAGCAATGAGCAGTTCTTC.

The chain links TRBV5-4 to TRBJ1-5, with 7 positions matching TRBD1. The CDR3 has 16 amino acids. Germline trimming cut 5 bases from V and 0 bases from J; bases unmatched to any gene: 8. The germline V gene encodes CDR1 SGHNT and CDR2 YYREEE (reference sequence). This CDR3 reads CASSPGTVYSNQPQHF. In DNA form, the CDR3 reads TGTGCCAGCAGTCCCGGGACAGTTTATAGCAATCAGCCCCAGCATTTT.

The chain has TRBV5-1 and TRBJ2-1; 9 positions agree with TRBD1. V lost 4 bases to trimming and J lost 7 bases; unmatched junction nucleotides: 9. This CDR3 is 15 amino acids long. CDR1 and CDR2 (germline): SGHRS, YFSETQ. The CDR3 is CASSPTRDRANEQFF. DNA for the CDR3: TGCGCCAGCAGCCCGACCCGGGACAGGGCAAATGAGCAGTTCTTC.

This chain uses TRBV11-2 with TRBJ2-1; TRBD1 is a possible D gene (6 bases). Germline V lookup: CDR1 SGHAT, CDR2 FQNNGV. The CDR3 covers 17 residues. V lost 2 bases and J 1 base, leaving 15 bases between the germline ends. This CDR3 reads CASSLYRAGKSYNEQFF. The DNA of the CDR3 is TGTGCCAGCAGCTTATACAGGGCAGGTAAGTCCTACAATGAGCAGTTCTTC.

DNA of the CDR3: TGTGCCAGCAGTCTCCAGTTAAGCGATGGCTACACCTTC. This translates into CASSLQLSDGYTF. The genes are TRBV28 and TRBJ1-2; no clear D. CDR3 length: 13 amino acids. CDR1 MDHEN and CDR2 SYDVKM come from the germline V gene. V lost 5 bases to trimming and J lost 6 bases, with 13 bases between them.